Presented here are 8 T cell receptor beta chains from one specimen sequenced in a study of blood T cells in healthy people across ages. A second PCR of roughly 6 to 12 cycles used a sample-barcoded 5' primer and a J-beta primer mix. TCRdb independently ran MiXCR on the 5' RACE reads; one entry per CDR3 protein. This table has 700,000 to 800,000 distinct CDR3 sequences, roughly 43% appearing once. Sample: blood. These receptors were collected from a woman aged 55-69 years in good health.

This clonotype was observed a few times. CDR3 sequence: CASSSGTSGSTDTQYF. The CDR3 nucleotides read TGTGCCAGCAGCTCCGGGACTAGCGGGTCCACAGATACGCAGTATTTT. The chain is built from TRBV7-2 and TRBJ2-3, with TRBD2 matching 12 bases. Germline loops: CDR1 SGHTA, CDR2 FQGNSA. The CDR3 is made up of 16 amino acids. With 4 bases clipped from V and 2 bases from J, the junction kept 4 bases outside the gene matches.

This rearrangement joins TRBV27 to TRBJ1-2; D is ambiguous. The V gene lost 8 bases and the J gene lost 8 bases, with 15 bases spanning the gap. The CDR3 is 12 residues long. Per the germline V gene, CDR1 is MNHEY and CDR2 is SMNVEV (reference sequence). DNA for the CDR3: TGTGCCAGCTGCGATTTCCGGTCGGGCTACACCTTC. The encoded protein is CASCDFRSGYTF.

The chain recombines TRBV3-1 with TRBJ2-1; the D call may be TRBD1 or TRBD2 (5 bases each). The V end lost 2 bases, the J end lost 6 bases, and 11 bases lay between the germline ends. The CDR3 sequence is 14 residues long. CDR1 LGHDT and CDR2 YNNKEL come from the germline V gene (reference sequence). CDR3 nucleotides: TGTGCCAGCAGCCAAAAGGGGACCTTCAATGAGCAGTTCTTC. Translated: CASSQKGTFNEQFF.

The genes are TRBV20-1 and TRBJ1-5, with D unresolved. The CDR3 is 17 amino acids. Trimming took 0 bases from V and 5 from J, leaving 20 bases between them. CDR1 is DFQATT and CDR2 is SNEGSKA in the germline V gene (reference sequence). The CDR3 spells CSARDIGSPSEDQPQHF. For the CDR3, the DNA is TGCAGTGCTAGAGATATCGGATCACCCTCAGAAGATCAGCCCCAGCATTTT.

The sample holds many counts of this clonotype. The DNA for the CDR3 is TGCAGCGTTGGGGGGTCAAGCGGGAGGGCAGATACGCAGTATTTT. Protein product: CSVGGSSGRADTQYF. V is TRBV29-1 and J is TRBJ2-3; 10 nucleotides agree with TRBD2. V lost 4 bases, J lost 4 bases, and 8 bases stayed unmatched. Germline CDR1 SQVTM, CDR2 ANQGSEA. The CDR3 consists of 15 residues.

There are a few counts of this clonotype. At one end, the junction sequence differs from germline, possibly due to a read error. The rearrangement links TRBV10-3 to TRBJ2-1; possible D gene TRBD2, 6 bases. The V gene's germline CDR1 is ENHRY and CDR2 SYGVKD. The CDR3 extends over 15 amino acids. The CDR3 spells CVISDGTRGAGEQFF. The CDR3 DNA reads as TGTGTCATCAGTGACGGGACCCGCGGGGCAGGTGAGCAGTTCTTC.

J is TRBJ2-7 and V is TRBV29-1; 9 nucleotides match TRBD1. The germline CDR1 and CDR2 sequences are SQVTM and ANQGSEA. The J segment lost 6 bases and the V segment lost 7 bases, leaving 7 bases of the junction unmatched. The CDR3 contains 12 residues. CDR3 in amino acids: CSDRQGGLEQYF. CDR3 nucleotide sequence: TGCAGCGACCGACAGGGGGGGCTCGAGCAGTACTTC.

This clonotype has a single count. Just one base apart from a much larger clone, this may be a read error. V gene TRBV27 combines with J gene TRBJ2-3; TRBD2 aligns across 7 bases. The CDR3 consists of 13 residues. The germline gives CDR1 MNHEY, CDR2 SMNVEV (reference sequence). Trimming took 6 bases from V and 2 from J; bases not matched to a gene: 2. CDR3 residues: CASRGGTTDTQYF. CDR3 nucleotide sequence: TGTGCCAGCAGGGGGGGGACCACAGATACGCAGTATTTT.